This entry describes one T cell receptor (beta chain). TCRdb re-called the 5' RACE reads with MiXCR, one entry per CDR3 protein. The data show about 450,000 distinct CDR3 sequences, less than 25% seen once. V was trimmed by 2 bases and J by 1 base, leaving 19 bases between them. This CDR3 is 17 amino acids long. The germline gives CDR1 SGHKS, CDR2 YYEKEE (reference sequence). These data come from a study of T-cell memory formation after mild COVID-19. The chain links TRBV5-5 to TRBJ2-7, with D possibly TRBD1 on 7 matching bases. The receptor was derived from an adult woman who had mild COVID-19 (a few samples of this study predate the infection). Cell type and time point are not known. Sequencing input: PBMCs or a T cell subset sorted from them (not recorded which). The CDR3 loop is CASSFTGGDSKSYEQYF. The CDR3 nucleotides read TGTGCCAGCAGCTTTACAGGAGGGGACAGCAAATCCTACGAGCAGTACTTC.